These T cell receptor beta chains were read from a single sample in a study of CD8 T cells in Susac syndrome. TCRdb called the immunoSEQ multiplex PCR reads again in MiXCR, with one record for every CDR3 protein. The repertoire holds about 130,000 distinct CDR3 sequences, with around 94% as singletons. Material: CD8+ T cells from PBMCs. The receptors were sampled from a human donor with Susac syndrome. The CDR3 runs from the conserved cysteine through the conserved F or W. Each record gives: CDR3 DNA, CDR3 protein, V gene, J gene, D gene, clone size. A D gene is named only where the DNA matches it firmly. Size tells how often a clone was seen (once, few, many) or the class of an expanded clone, and some rows leave it out.

TGCAGTGCGGAGATAAGGGGGACTAGCACAGATACGCAGTATTTT,CSAEIRGTSTDTQYF,TRBV20-1,TRBJ2-3,-,-
TGTGCCTGGAGTTACACCAACGAGCAGTACTTC,CAWSYTNEQYF,TRBV30,TRBJ2-7,-,few
TGCAGTGCTGGGACAGGGGGGGCCTACGAGCAGTACTTC,CSAGTGGAYEQYF,TRBV20-1,TRBJ2-7,TRBD1,-
TGTGCCAGCTCAGGACTAGCGGACCAAGAGACCCAGTACTTC,CASSGLADQETQYF,TRBV18,TRBJ2-5,TRBD2,-
TGCAGCGTTGATGGCAGCCGTTCCTACAATGAGCAGTTCTTC,CSVDGSRSYNEQFF,TRBV29-1,TRBJ2-1,-,-
TGCAGCGTTGAAGAAGGGGGACAGGGAGGGTATGGCTACACCTTC,CSVEEGGQGGYGYTF,TRBV29-1,TRBJ1-2,TRBD1,-
TGTGCCAGTGGACAGGGGGCGGGTCAGCCCCAGCATTTT,CASGQGAGQPQHF,TRBV6-6,TRBJ1-5,TRBD1,-
TGTGCTAGTGGTTTGGTGGCAGCTTATAGCAATCAGCCCCAGCATTTT,CASGLVAAYSNQPQHF,TRBV12-5,TRBJ1-5,-,few
TGTGCCAGCCAGACAGGAGAGATACGGGAGCAGTACTTC,CASQTGEIREQYF,TRBV28,TRBJ2-7,-,-
TGTGCCAGCAGCTTATTCGAAGGGCGCAAAGAGACCCAGTACTTC,CASSLFEGRKETQYF,TRBV7-6,TRBJ2-5,-,-
TGTGCCAGCAGCAAGACAGGGGTCCAAGCTGAAGCTTTCTTT,CASSKTGVQAEAFF,TRBV7-9,TRBJ1-1,TRBD1,-
TGTGCCAGCAGCTTTAGGGCAACTAGTCGGGATGGAGAGACCCAGTACTTC,CASSFRATSRDGETQYF,TRBV11-2,TRBJ2-5,-,-
TGTGCCAGCAGGAAACGGGGCCAAAGCTCCTACAATGAGCAGTTCTTC,CASRKRGQSSYNEQFF,TRBV6-1,TRBJ2-1,-,-
TGCAGTGCTAGAGATTGGGACAGGCCTAACTATGGCTACACCTTC,CSARDWDRPNYGYTF,TRBV20-1,TRBJ1-2,TRBD1,-
TGTGCCAGCAGCTTAGTGGATTCAGGGACTGAAGCTTTCTTT,CASSLVDSGTEAFF,TRBV7-2,TRBJ1-1,-,-
TGTGCCAGCAGTTCGCCTCGGACATCCTCCTACGAGCAGTACTTC,CASSSPRTSSYEQYF,TRBV6-5,TRBJ2-7,-,-
TGTGCCAGCAGCCAGACCCAGCGGGGGCGAGGAAATGAGCAGTTCTTC,CASSQTQRGRGNEQFF,TRBV3-1,TRBJ2-1,TRBD2,-
TGTGCCAGGCCGGGACTCCCTCCCAACTACGAGCAGTACTTC,CARPGLPPNYEQYF,TRBV19,TRBJ2-7,-,-